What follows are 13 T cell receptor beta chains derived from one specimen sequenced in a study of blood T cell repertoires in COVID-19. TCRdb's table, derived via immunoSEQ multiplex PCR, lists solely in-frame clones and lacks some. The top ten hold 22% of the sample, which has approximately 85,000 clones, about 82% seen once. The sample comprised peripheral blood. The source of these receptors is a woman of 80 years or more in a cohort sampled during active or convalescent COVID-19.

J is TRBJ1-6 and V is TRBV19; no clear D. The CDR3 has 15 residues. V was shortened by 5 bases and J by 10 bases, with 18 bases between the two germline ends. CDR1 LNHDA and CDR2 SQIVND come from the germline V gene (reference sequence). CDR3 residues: CASSEDFSVGSPLHF. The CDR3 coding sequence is TGTGCCAGTAGTGAGGACTTTTCTGTGGGCTCACCCCTCCACTTT.

The CDR3 reads CAIRTSGSRSYEQYV. The CDR3 coding sequence is TGTGCCATTCGGACTAGCGGGAGCCGCTCCTACGAGCAGTACGTC. This chain links TRBV10-3 with TRBJ2-7; 13 positions agree with TRBD2. The CDR3 length is 15 residues. Germline V CDR1 and CDR2: ENHRY, SYGVKD. V shed 9 bases, J shed 0 bases, and the junction held 5 bases outside the gene matches.

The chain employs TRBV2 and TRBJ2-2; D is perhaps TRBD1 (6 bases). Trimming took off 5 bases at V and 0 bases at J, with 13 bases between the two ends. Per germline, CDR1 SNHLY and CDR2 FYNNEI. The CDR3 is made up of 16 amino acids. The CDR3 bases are TGTGCCAGCAGTTACTCCGGGACACCGAACACCGGGGAGCTGTTTTTT. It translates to CASSYSGTPNTGELFF.

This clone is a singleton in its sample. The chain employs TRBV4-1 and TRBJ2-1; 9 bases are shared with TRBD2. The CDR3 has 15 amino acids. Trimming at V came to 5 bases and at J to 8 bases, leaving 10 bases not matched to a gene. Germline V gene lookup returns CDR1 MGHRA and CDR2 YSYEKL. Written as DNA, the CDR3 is TGCGCCAGCAGCATCGGACTAGCGAGGTGGGATGAGCAGTTCTTC. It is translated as CASSIGLARWDEQFF.

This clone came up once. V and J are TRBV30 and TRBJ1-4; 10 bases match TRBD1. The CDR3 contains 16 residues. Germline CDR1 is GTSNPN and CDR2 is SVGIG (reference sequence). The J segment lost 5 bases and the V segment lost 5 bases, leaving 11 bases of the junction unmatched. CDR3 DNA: TGTGCCTGGTACCGGGACAGGGGAAAAAAAAATGAAAAACTGTTTTTT. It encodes CAWYRDRGKKNEKLFF.

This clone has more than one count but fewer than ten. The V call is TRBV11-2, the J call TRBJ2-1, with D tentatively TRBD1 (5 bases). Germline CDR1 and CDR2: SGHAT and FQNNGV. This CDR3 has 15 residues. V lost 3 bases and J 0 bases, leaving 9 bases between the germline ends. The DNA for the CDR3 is TGTGCCAGCAGCTTGTCAGGGCCCTCCTACAATGAGCAGTTCTTC. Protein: CASSLSGPSYNEQFF.

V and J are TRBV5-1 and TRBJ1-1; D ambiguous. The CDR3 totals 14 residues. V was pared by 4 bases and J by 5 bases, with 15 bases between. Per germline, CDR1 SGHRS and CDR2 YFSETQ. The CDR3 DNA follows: TGCGCCAGCAGCCCGGCGGATTGGGAGACTGAAGCTTTCTTT. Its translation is CASSPADWETEAFF. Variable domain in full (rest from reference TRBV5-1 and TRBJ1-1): KAGVTQTPRYLIKTRGQQVTLSCSPISGHRSVSWYQQTPGQGLQFLFEYFSETQRNKGNFPGRFSGRQFSNSRSEMNVSTLELGDSALYLCASSPADWETEAFFGQGTRLTVV.

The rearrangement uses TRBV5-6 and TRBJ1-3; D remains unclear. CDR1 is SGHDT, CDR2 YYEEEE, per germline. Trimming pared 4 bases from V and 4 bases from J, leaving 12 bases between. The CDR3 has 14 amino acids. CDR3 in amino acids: CASSPLTRGNTIYF. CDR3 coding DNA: TGTGCCAGCAGCCCTCTTACACGCGGAAACACCATATATTTT.

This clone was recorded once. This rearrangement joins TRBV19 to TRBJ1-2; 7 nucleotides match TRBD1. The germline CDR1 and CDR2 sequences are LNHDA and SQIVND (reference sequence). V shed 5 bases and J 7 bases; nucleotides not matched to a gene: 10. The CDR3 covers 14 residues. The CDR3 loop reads CASSGQALGLGYTF. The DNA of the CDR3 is TGTGCCAGTAGTGGACAGGCCCTCGGACTTGGCTACACCTTC.

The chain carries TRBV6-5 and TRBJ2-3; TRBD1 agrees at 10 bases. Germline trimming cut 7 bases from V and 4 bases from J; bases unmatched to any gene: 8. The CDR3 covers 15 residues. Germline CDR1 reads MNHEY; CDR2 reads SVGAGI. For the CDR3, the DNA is TGTGCCAGCACCCGGGGGGACAGGGGCCCAGATACGCAGTATTTT. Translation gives CASTRGDRGPDTQYF.

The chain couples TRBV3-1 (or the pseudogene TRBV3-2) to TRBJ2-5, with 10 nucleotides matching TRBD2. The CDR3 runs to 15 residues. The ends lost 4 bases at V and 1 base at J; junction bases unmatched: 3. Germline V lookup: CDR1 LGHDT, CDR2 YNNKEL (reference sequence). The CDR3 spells CASSRGLAVQETQYF. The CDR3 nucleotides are TGTGCCAGCAGCCGAGGACTAGCGGTCCAAGAGACCCAGTACTTC.

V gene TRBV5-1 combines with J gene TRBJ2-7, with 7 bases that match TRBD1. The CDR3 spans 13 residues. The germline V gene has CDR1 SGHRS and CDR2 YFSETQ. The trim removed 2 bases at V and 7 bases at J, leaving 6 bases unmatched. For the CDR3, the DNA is TGCGCCAGCAGCTTACTCCCAGGGGGAGAGCAGTACTTC. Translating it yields CASSLLPGGEQYF.

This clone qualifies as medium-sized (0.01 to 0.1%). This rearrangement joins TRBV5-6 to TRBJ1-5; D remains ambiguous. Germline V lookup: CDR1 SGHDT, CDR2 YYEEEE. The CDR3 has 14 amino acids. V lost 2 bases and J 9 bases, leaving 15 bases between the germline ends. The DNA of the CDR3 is TGTGCCAGCAGCTTAGGCATTAACGGAGGGCCCCAGCATTTT. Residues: CASSLGINGGPQHF.